The 10 T cell receptor beta chains in this list originate from one sample, sequenced in a study of T-cell memory formation after mild COVID-19. Using its own MiXCR run on the 5' RACE reads, TCRdb lists one record per CDR3 protein. The data contain about 610,000 distinct CDR3 sequences, 15% to 20% of them singletons. Sequenced sample: PBMCs or a T cell subset sorted from them (not recorded which). These TCRs come from an adult woman who had mild COVID-19 (a few samples of this study predate the infection). Cell type and time point are not known.

The table lists this clonotype with a few counts. This chain connects TRBV11-2 to TRBJ1-6; possibly TRBD1 for D (5 bases). This CDR3 is 15 amino acids long. Germline values: CDR1 SGHAT, CDR2 FQNNGV. V was clipped by 1 base and J by 7 bases, with 11 bases between them. The CDR3 nucleotides are TGTGCCAGCAGCTTAGGTGGGGAGGGGAATTCACCCCTCCACTTT. Translated, it gives CASSLGGEGNSPLHF.

This clonotype was seen a handful of times. The chain couples TRBV6-1 to TRBJ1-2; D not certain. Trimming pared 2 bases from V and 8 bases from J, leaving 21 bases between. CDR3 length: 16 amino acids. Germline lookup yields CDR1 MNHNS and CDR2 SASEGT. Written as DNA, the CDR3 is TGTGCCAGCAGTGAAACCCCGGAGACGTCCGGAAAGGGCTACACCTTC. It translates to CASSETPETSGKGYTF.

In its sample, this clonotype was seen a few times. The chain couples TRBV3-1 to TRBJ1-1; no clear D. V was shortened by 8 bases and J by 4 bases, with 11 bases between the two germline ends. CDR1 and CDR2 from the germline V gene are LGHDT and YNNKEL (reference sequence). The CDR3 consists of 12 residues. CDR3 sequence (DNA): TGTGCCAGCTCGAGGGATTTCACTGAAGCTTTCTTT. This sequence encodes CASSRDFTEAFF.

The chain recombines TRBV24-1 with TRBJ1-2, with TRBD1 identical over 12 bases. V shed 4 bases and J 1 base; nucleotides not matched to a gene: 12. The CDR3 spans 19 residues. CDR1 is KGHDR, CDR2 SFDVKD, per germline. In DNA form, the CDR3 reads TGTGCCACCAGTGACCGGCCGGGACAGGGGGCCGACTATAACTATGGCTACACCTTC. Its protein product is CATSDRPGQGADYNYGYTF.

A few counts support this clonotype. The rearrangement links TRBV7-9 to TRBJ2-7, with D unclear. Germline assignment: CDR1 SEHNR and CDR2 FQNEAQ (reference sequence). The CDR3 extends over 14 amino acids. V was trimmed by 2 bases and J by 3 bases, leaving 11 bases between them. The CDR3 nucleotides are TGTGCCAGCAGCTTAACCTTGGAGAACTACGAGCAGTACTTC. Protein sequence: CASSLTLENYEQYF.

This clonotype was seen a few times. The chain couples TRBV7-9 to TRBJ2-3; no clear D. Looked up from germline, CDR1 is SEHNR and CDR2 is FQNEAQ (reference sequence). Deletions cut 1 base from V and 2 bases from J, with 7 bases between. The CDR3 length is 14 residues. The CDR3 is CASSLDFLTDTQYF. In DNA, the CDR3 is TGTGCCAGCAGCTTAGACTTCCTCACAGATACGCAGTATTTT.

The rearrangement uses TRBV7-9 and TRBJ2-1; D is ambiguous. This CDR3 has 11 amino acids. CDR1 and CDR2 (germline): SEHNR, FQNEAQ (reference sequence). Between the trimmed V and J ends, which lost 7 bases and 12 bases, there was a span of 13 bases. DNA for the CDR3: TGTGCCAGCACCTCCGGCTATGGGCAGTTCTTC. It encodes CASTSGYGQFF.

This clonotype occurred a few times. The V and J genes are TRBV7-8 and TRBJ2-1; TRBD2 might be the D (6 bases). Germline CDR1 reads SGHVS; CDR2 reads FQNEAQ. The germline V and J ends were trimmed by 5 bases and 9 bases, with 17 bases remaining between them. This CDR3 has 14 residues. The CDR3 region is CASSPGVGSGEQFF. The CDR3 DNA reads TGTGCCAGCAGCCCGGGGGTAGGGTCGGGTGAGCAGTTCTTC.

CDR3 protein: CASSQSGTFSPLHF. In DNA, the CDR3 is TGTGCCAGCAGCCAATCCGGGACATTTTCACCCCTCCACTTT. The J gene is TRBJ1-6, the V gene TRBV3-1; a possible D gene is TRBD1 (6 bases). This CDR3 region has 14 residues. CDR1 and CDR2 from the germline V gene are LGHDT and YNNKEL (reference sequence). Deletions cut 2 bases from V and 9 bases from J, with 11 bases between.

The chain combines TRBV12-3 or TRBV12-4 with TRBJ1-5; D perhaps matches TRBD1 (5 bases). Trimming left V 6 bases short and J 6 bases short, with 21 bases between. The CDR3 totals 16 residues. CDR3 sequence: CASRLTGFSMGQPQHF. The CDR3 DNA is TGTGCCAGCAGGCTAACAGGCTTTTCAATGGGTCAGCCCCAGCATTTT.